This T cell receptor (beta chain) derives from a study of cytomegalovirus exposure and HLA in healthy donors. The PCR ran on 60 Vbeta and 13 Jbeta primers. Only in-frame clones appear in the TCRdb table, and some are missing; sequencing was by immunoSEQ multiplex PCR. The ten top clones account for around 3.4%, within a sample of 90,000 to 100,000 clones. The CDR3 extends over 15 amino acids. V was trimmed by 3 bases and J by 3 bases, leaving 15 bases between them. In germline, CDR1 is MDHEN, CDR2 SYDVKM. The V gene is TRBV28, the J gene TRBJ2-7; tentatively, D is TRBD2 (5 bases). The source of this sequence is a woman in her 30s in good health and CMV-seronegative. The source material was PBMCs. In DNA form, the CDR3 reads TGTGCCAGCAGTTTTCCCTCCGGGCGGGTCTACGAGCAGTACTTC. Its protein product is CASSFPSGRVYEQYF.